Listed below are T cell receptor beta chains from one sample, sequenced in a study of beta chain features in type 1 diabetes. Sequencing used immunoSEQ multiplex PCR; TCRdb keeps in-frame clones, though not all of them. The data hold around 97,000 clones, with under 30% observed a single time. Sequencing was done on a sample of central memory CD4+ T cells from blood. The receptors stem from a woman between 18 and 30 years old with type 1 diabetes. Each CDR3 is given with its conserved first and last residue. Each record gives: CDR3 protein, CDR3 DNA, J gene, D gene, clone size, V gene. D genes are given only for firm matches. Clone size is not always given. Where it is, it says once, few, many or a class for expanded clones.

CASSPPAVNTKAFF	TGTGCCAGCAGTCCACCCGCGGTGAACACTAAAGCTTTCTTT	TRBJ1-1	-	-	TRBV6-5
CASSSDRGLTEAFF	TGTGCCAGCAGTTCAGACAGGGGGCTTACTGAAGCTTTCTTT	TRBJ1-1	TRBD1	few	TRBV6-5
CASRSLRRSYNEQFF	TGCGCCAGCAGATCTCTTAGGAGGTCCTACAATGAGCAGTTCTTC	TRBJ2-1	-	-	TRBV10-2
CASSLVTGGLADTQYF	TGTGCCAGCAGCTTAGTGACAGGGGGCCTAGCCGATACGCAGTATTTT	TRBJ2-3	TRBD1	-	TRBV11-2
CASSVEVSGRIGELFF	TGTGCCAGCAGCGTAGAGGTTAGCGGGAGGATAGGGGAGCTGTTTTTT	TRBJ2-2	TRBD2	few	TRBV9
CASSPPIAGGGELFF	TGCGCCAGCAGCCCTCCTATTGCGGGTGGCGGGGAGCTGTTTTTT	TRBJ2-2	-	few	TRBV5-1
CASSGDGTNQPQHF	TGTGCCAGCAGCGGAGACGGAACCAATCAGCCCCAGCATTTT	TRBJ1-5	-	few	TRBV6-5
CASSRGLQGAAEAFF	TGTGCCAGCAGCCGCGGCTTACAGGGAGCGGCTGAAGCTTTCTTT	TRBJ1-1	-	-	TRBV5-4
CASSSSFYEQYF	TGTGCCAGCAGCTCCTCCTTCTACGAGCAGTACTTC	TRBJ2-7	-	-	TRBV28
CASSLWTGTSGTDTQYF	TGTGCCAGCAGCTTGTGGACAGGGACTAGCGGGACAGATACGCAGTATTTT	TRBJ2-3	TRBD2	few	TRBV5-4
CASRPGQAFNEQFF	TGTGCCAGCAGGCCTGGACAGGCGTTCAATGAGCAGTTCTTC	TRBJ2-1	TRBD1	few	TRBV9
CASSMNGGNQPQHF	TGTGCCAGCTCAATGAACGGGGGCAATCAGCCCCAGCATTTT	TRBJ1-5	-	-	TRBV18
CASRGTGGGWEQYF	TGTGCCAGCAGGGGTACAGGGGGCGGTTGGGAGCAGTACTTC	TRBJ2-7	TRBD1	-	TRBV28
CASSLDRVPAYTEAFF	TGTGCCAGCAGCTTAGACAGGGTTCCCGCTTACACTGAAGCTTTCTTT	TRBJ1-1	TRBD1	-	TRBV5-4
CASSTRRTTHNEQFF	TGTGCCAGCAGCACCCGGAGGACTACCCACAATGAGCAGTTCTTC	TRBJ2-1	-	-	TRBV11-1